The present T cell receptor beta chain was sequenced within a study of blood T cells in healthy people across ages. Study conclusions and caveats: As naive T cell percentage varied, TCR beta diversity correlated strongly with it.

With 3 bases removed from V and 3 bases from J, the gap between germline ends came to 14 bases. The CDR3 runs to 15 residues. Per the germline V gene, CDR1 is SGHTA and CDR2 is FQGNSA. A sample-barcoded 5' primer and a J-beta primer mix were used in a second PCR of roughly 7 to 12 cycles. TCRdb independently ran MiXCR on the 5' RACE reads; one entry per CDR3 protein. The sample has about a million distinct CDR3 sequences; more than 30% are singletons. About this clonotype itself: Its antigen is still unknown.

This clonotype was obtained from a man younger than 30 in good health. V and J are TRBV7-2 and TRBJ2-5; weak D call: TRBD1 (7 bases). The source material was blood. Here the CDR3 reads CASSFRGDIEETQYF. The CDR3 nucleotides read TGTGCCAGCAGCTTCAGGGGGGACATAGAAGAGACCCAGTACTTC.